These 4 T cell receptor beta chains originate from one sample sequenced in a study of T cell changes during pregnancy in multiple sclerosis. The table came from immunoSEQ multiplex PCR; TCRdb's copy has only in-frame clones and leaves some out. Among some 100,000 clones listed, approximately 94% were seen once. Source: peripheral blood, taken in the second trimester of pregnancy. These receptors originate from a female donor with multiple sclerosis, enrolled in a pregnancy study.

This clone has just a few counts. The chain joins TRBV19 to TRBJ1-1; D perhaps matches TRBD1 (6 bases). This CDR3 has 15 residues. Trimming removed 5 bases from V and 2 bases from J, with 15 bases in between. Germline assignment: CDR1 LNHDA and CDR2 SQIVND (reference sequence). CDR3 bases: TGTGCCAGTAGTGGACAGACACTGGAAAACACTGAAGCTTTCTTT. Protein product: CASSGQTLENTEAFF.

This clone was recorded a few times. This rearrangement joins TRBV30 to TRBJ2-1, with D possibly TRBD2 on 5 matching bases. CDR1 is GTSNPN and CDR2 is SVGIG in the germline V gene (reference sequence). The ends were cut back, 0 bases at V and 10 bases at J, with 7 bases in the middle. The CDR3 runs 11 residues. The CDR3 region has the DNA TGTGCCTGGAGTGTCGGGGAAGAGCAGTTCTTC. It codes for CAWSVGEEQFF.

The chain combines TRBV2 with TRBJ2-2; D gene ambiguous. Germline CDR1 and CDR2: SNHLY and FYNNEI. CDR3 length: 16 residues. V was pared by 2 bases and J by 0 bases, with 10 bases between. The CDR3: CASSERDIANTGELFF. CDR3 sequence (DNA): TGTGCCAGCAGTGAACGAGACATCGCGAACACCGGGGAGCTGTTTTTT.

This clone was counted a few times. CDR3 sequence (DNA): TGTGCCAGCAGTCTACCCCTGATGAACACTGAAGCTTTCTTT. As protein: CASSLPLMNTEAFF. The V gene is TRBV13, the J gene TRBJ1-1, with D unclear. CDR1 and CDR2 (germline): PRHDT, FYEKMQ (reference sequence). Trimming shortened V by 6 bases and J by 0 bases, and 11 bases separated the two germline ends. There are 14 residues in the CDR3.